Below are 13 T cell receptor beta chains sequenced from a single sample in a study of CD8 T cells in Susac syndrome. Random hexamers were used to reverse transcribe the RNA input (0.5 to 1 ug). TCRdb independently ran MiXCR on the immunoSEQ multiplex PCR reads; one entry per CDR3 protein. Of roughly 140,000 distinct CDR3 sequences in the sample, approximately 96% were seen once. The material sequenced was CD4+ T cells from PBMCs. These receptor sequences come from a human donor with Susac syndrome.

The chain uses TRBV2 and TRBJ1-5, with D uncertain. The ends were cut back, 5 bases at V and 6 bases at J, with 11 bases in the middle. Germline lookup yields CDR1 SNHLY and CDR2 FYNNEI. The CDR3 runs to 13 residues. CDR3 in amino acids: CASSSDRGQPQHF. Here the CDR3 DNA reads TGTGCCAGCAGTTCAGACCGCGGTCAGCCCCAGCATTTT.

The chain recombines TRBV29-1 with TRBJ2-3; D unresolved. The CDR3 is made up of 11 amino acids. V lost 3 bases, J lost 5 bases, and 6 bases lay in between. Germline-derived CDR1 and CDR2 are SQVTM and ANQGSEA. CDR3 sequence reads: CSVDRVDTQYF. As DNA, the CDR3 is TGCAGCGTTGATAGGGTAGATACGCAGTATTTT.

The rearrangement joins TRBV5-1 to TRBJ2-1, with D unresolved. CDR1 and CDR2 (germline): SGHRS, YFSETQ. V gave up 0 bases and J gave up 5 bases, with 9 bases separating them. The CDR3 sequence is 14 residues long. The CDR3 nucleotides are TGCGCCAGCAGCTTGGTGGTCGGCAACAATGAGCAGTTCTTC. As protein: CASSLVVGNNEQFF.

In DNA form, the CDR3 reads TGTGCCAGCAGTGAATCCCGGAGTCCAACTAATGAAAAACTGTTTTTT. Amino acids: CASSESRSPTNEKLFF. The chain joins TRBV25-1 to TRBJ1-4, with D unclear. V was trimmed by 1 base and J by 0 bases, leaving 9 bases between them. There are 16 residues in the CDR3. CDR1 is MGHDK and CDR2 is SYGVNS in the germline V gene.

This sequence joins TRBV29-1 and TRBJ1-2, with 7 bases that match TRBD1. The CDR3 runs 13 residues. Germline V gene lookup returns CDR1 SQVTM and CDR2 ANQGSEA. V was clipped by 3 bases and J by 6 bases; unmatched bases: 7. CDR3 protein: CSVDGEQGNGYTF. Here the CDR3 DNA reads TGCAGCGTTGATGGGGAACAGGGGAATGGCTACACCTTC.

The chain recombines TRBV12-3 or TRBV12-4 with TRBJ2-5; 7 nucleotides line up with TRBD1. CDR3 length: 15 residues. The V gene end was trimmed by 4 bases and the J gene end by 2 bases; junction bases not matched to a gene: 7. CDR3 coding DNA: TGTGCCAGCAGTTCGAATACAGGGGATCAAGAGACCCAGTACTTC. Encoded protein: CASSSNTGDQETQYF.

This chain joins TRBV5-1 and TRBJ2-3, with D possibly matching TRBD1 (6 bases). CDR3 length equals 14 residues. Per germline, CDR1 SGHRS and CDR2 YFSETQ. V lost 3 bases and J lost 4, with 12 bases in between. CDR3 nucleotides: TGCGCCAGCAGCTCGGGGACAACCGCAGATACGCAGTATTTT. Translating it yields CASSSGTTADTQYF.

The chain joins TRBV7-9 to TRBJ1-2, with TRBD1 identical over 7 bases. Trimming cost V 6 bases and J 8 bases; bases outside gene matches: 18. This CDR3 is 16 amino acids long. The germline V gene encodes CDR1 SEHNR and CDR2 FQNEAQ (reference sequence). The CDR3 DNA reads TGTGCCAGCAGTTTTACCGAGGGGCGACAGGGCGTAGGCTACACCTTC. Protein product: CASSFTEGRQGVGYTF.

V is TRBV4-1 and J is TRBJ2-7, with D perhaps TRBD1 (7 bases). The CDR3 runs to 15 residues. Germline V gives CDR1 MGHRA, CDR2 YSYEKL. Between the trimmed V and J ends, which lost 1 base and 2 bases, there was a span of 12 bases. This chain's CDR3 is CASSQGTGGTYEQYF. DNA for the CDR3: TGCGCCAGCAGCCAAGGGACAGGCGGGACCTACGAGCAGTACTTC.

This clonotype was counted once. The CDR3 sequence is CASIRDPGNEQFF. The CDR3 coding sequence is TGTGCCAGCATCCGAGATCCAGGCAATGAGCAGTTCTTC. The V call is TRBV7-9, the J call TRBJ2-1; D remains unclear. V was cut by 7 bases and J by 6 bases, with 13 bases left in between. The CDR3 runs to 13 residues. Per the germline V gene, CDR1 is SEHNR and CDR2 is FQNEAQ (reference sequence).

The chain employs TRBV5-4 and TRBJ2-2; 9 bases are a match to TRBD2. The CDR3 spans 16 residues. Per the germline V gene, CDR1 is SGHNT and CDR2 is YYREEE (reference sequence). Trimming took 6 bases from V and 5 from J; bases not matched to a gene: 11. CDR3 sequence reads: CASTPRGGLGTGELFF. The CDR3 DNA follows: TGTGCCAGCACCCCGCGGGGGGGTCTAGGAACCGGGGAGCTGTTTTTT. Full variable domain (remainder filled in from reference TRBV5-4 and TRBJ2-2): ETGVTQSPTHLIKTRGQQVTLRCSSQSGHNTVSWYQQALGQGPQFIFQYYREEENGRGNFPPRFSGLQFPNYSSELNVNALELDDSALYLCASTPRGGLGTGELFFGEGSRLTVL.

This chain links TRBV25-1 with TRBJ1-4; D is uncertain. Trimming removed 8 bases at V and 3 bases at J, with 10 bases between. The germline V gene has CDR1 MGHDK and CDR2 SYGVNS. This CDR3 has 13 residues. The CDR3: CASAELSNEKLFF. The CDR3 region has the DNA TGTGCCAGCGCAGAGTTATCTAATGAAAAACTGTTTTTT.

This chain links TRBV19 with TRBJ1-5; D is unclear. CDR1 LNHDA and CDR2 SQIVND come from the germline V gene (reference sequence). The CDR3 contains 14 residues. With 5 bases removed from V and 1 base from J, the gap between germline ends came to 9 bases. The CDR3 nucleotides read TGTGCCAGTAGTTGGACGGACAGCAATCAGCCCCAGCATTTT. Amino acids: CASSWTDSNQPQHF. Based on the CDR3 plus reference TRBV19 and TRBJ1-5, the full variable domain is DGGITQSPKYLFRKEGQNVTLSCEQNLNHDAMYWYRQDPGQGLRLIYYSQIVNDFQKGDIAEGYSVSREKKESFPLTVTSAQKNPTAFYLCASSWTDSNQPQHFGDGTRLSIL.